The T cell receptor beta chain described here comes from a study of blood T cell repertoires in COVID-19. Measured with immunoSEQ multiplex PCR; TCRdb has only the in-frame clones, and not every one. The sample carries about 310,000 clones, nearly 90% recorded once. CDR1 and CDR2 from the germline V gene are SGHNT and YENEEA. After removal of 0 bases from V and 5 bases from J, the junction contained 4 bases not matched to a gene. This CDR3 is 16 amino acids long. The study assigned cohorts using participant-reported clinical history. The chain uses TRBV11-3 and TRBJ2-3, with 11 bases aligning to TRBD2. The clonotype was recovered from a young woman with acute COVID-19. The specimen was PBMCs or T cells enriched from blood (not recorded which). CDR3 sequence reads: CASSLDGLAGGDTQYF. The DNA of the CDR3 is TGTGCCAGCAGCTTAGATGGGCTAGCGGGGGGAGATACGCAGTATTTT.